What follows is one T cell receptor (beta chain) and its context. What it binds is unknown. The data are from a study of cytomegalovirus exposure and HLA in healthy donors. CDR1 and CDR2 from the germline V gene are SEHNR and FQNEAQ (reference sequence). V was trimmed by 5 bases and J by 7 bases, leaving 9 bases between them. CDR3 length: 13 residues. Regarding the study as a whole: In vitro assays verified that three CMV-associated chains recognized CMV antigens specifically.

Sequencing was performed with immunoSEQ multiplex PCR; in TCRdb, only in-frame clones are kept and a portion is missing. The sample records 200,000 to 250,000 clones, just under 90% being singletons. The chain uses TRBV7-9 and TRBJ1-6, with D unresolved. The receptor comes from a man aged 18 to 35 in good health and CMV-seronegative. The sequenced sample was PBMCs. CDR3 in amino acids: CASSATENSPLHF. The CDR3, as DNA: TGTGCCAGCAGCGCGACTGAAAATTCACCCCTCCACTTT.